This record concerns one T cell receptor beta chain sequence. Its antigen remains unidentified. TCRdb keeps only in-frame clones here, not all; method: immunoSEQ multiplex PCR. The sample holds tens of thousands of clones, less than 85% seen once. The data stem from a study of a mutant IDH1 vaccine in newly diagnosed glioma. As for the study in general: Patients were pretreated with radiotherapy, temozolomide, or both, mostly both.

Study-level points and caveats: More than 80% of patients showed vaccine-induced immune responses across multiple MHC alleles.

Time point: baseline, week 1 (first vaccination visit). Described treatment: pre-vaccination baseline after standard-of-care therapy. Donors had new WHO grade 3 or 4 IDH1-mutant, ATRX-lost astrocytomas. The clonotype originates from a man aged 50 to 59 with glioma. The source material was PBMCs, sampled from a glioma patient treated with radiotherapy, temozolomide or both.

CDR3 nucleotide sequence: TGCAGCGTTGATAAAGGGTCAGCTGTCTATGGCTACACCTTC. Protein: CSVDKGSAVYGYTF. This rearrangement joins TRBV29-1 to TRBJ1-2; D unclear. The CDR3 has 14 amino acids. Germline-derived CDR1 and CDR2 are SQVTM and ANQGSEA. Trimming removed 3 bases at V and 4 bases at J, with 15 bases between.